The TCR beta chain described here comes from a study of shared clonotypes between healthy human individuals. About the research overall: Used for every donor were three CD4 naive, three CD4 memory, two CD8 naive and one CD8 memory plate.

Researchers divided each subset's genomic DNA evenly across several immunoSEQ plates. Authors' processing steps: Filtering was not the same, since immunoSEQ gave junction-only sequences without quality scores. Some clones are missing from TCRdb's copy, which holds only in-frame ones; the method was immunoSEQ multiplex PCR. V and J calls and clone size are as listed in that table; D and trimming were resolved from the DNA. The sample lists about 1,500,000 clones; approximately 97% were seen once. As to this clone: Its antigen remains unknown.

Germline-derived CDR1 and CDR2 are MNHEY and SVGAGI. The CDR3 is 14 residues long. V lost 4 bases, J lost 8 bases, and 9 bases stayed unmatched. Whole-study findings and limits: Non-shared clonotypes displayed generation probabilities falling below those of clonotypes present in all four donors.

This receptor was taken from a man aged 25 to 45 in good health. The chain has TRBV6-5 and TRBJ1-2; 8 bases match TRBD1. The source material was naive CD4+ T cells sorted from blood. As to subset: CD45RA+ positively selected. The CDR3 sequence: CASSFGTGRGGYTF. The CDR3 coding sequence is TGTGCCAGCAGTTTCGGGACAGGACGAGGGGGCTACACCTTC.